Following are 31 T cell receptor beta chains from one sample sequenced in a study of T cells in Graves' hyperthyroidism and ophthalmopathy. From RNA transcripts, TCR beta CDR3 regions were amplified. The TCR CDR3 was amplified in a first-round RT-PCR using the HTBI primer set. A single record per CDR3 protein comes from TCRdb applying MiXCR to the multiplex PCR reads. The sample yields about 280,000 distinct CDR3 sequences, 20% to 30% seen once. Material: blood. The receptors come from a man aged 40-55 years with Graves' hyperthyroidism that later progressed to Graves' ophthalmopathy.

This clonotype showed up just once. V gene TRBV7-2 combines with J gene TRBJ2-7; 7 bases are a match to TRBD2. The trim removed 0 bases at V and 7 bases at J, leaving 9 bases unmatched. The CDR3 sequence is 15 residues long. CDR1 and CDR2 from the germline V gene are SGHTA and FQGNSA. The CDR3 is CASSLAVQGLREQYF. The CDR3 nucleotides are TGTGCCAGCAGCTTAGCGGTTCAGGGACTACGGGAGCAGTACTTC. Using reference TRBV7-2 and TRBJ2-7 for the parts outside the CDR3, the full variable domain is GAGVSQSPSNKVTEKGKDVELRCDPISGHTALYWYRQSLGQGLEFLIYFQGNSAPDKSGLPSDRFSAERTGGSVSTLTIQRTQQEDSAVYLCASSLAVQGLREQYFGPGTRLTVT.

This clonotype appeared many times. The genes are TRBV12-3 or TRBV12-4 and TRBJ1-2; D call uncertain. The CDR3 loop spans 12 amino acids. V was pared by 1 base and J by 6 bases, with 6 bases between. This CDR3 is CASSLVENGYTF. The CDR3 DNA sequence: TGTGCCAGCAGTTTAGTGGAGAATGGCTACACCTTC.

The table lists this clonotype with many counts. CDR3 coding DNA: TGCAGCGTTTTCGAGAATAGCAATCAGCCCCAGCATTTT. Protein: CSVFENSNQPQHF. V and J are TRBV29-1 and TRBJ1-5, with D uncertain. Germline loops: CDR1 SQVTM, CDR2 ANQGSEA. The CDR3 totals 13 residues. Trimming cost V 5 bases and J 0 bases, with 8 bases left between them.

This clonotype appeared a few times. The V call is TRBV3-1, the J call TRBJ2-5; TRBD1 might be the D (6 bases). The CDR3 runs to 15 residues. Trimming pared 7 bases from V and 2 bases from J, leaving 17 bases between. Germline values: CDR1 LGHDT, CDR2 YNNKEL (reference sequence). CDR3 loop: CASTYQDRYQETQYF. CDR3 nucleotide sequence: TGTGCCAGCACCTACCAAGACAGGTATCAAGAGACCCAGTACTTC.

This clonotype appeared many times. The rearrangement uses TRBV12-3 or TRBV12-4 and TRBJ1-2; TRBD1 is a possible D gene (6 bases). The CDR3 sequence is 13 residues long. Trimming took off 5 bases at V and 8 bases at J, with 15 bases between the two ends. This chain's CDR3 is CASSPRGGEGYTF. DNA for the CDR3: TGTGCCAGCAGTCCCCGTGGGGGCGAGGGCTACACCTTC.

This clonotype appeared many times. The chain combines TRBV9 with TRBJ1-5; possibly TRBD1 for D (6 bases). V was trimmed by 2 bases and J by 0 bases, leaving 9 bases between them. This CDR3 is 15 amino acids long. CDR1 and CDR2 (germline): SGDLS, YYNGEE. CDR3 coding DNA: TGTGCCAGCAGCGTTAGGGGGGATAGCAATCAGCCCCAGCATTTT. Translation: CASSVRGDSNQPQHF. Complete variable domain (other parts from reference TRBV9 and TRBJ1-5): DSGVTQTPKHLITATGQRVTLRCSPRSGDLSVYWYQQSLDQGLQFLIQYYNGEERAKGNILERFSAQQFPDLHSELNLSSLELGDSALYFCASSVRGDSNQPQHFGDGTRLSIL.

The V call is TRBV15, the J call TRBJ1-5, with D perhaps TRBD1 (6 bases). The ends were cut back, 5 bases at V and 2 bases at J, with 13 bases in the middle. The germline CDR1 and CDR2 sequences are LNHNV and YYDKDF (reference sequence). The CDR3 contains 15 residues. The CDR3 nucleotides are TGTGCCACCAGCGGGGGGGGCCCGGGCAATCAGCCCCAGCATTTT. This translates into CATSGGGPGNQPQHF.

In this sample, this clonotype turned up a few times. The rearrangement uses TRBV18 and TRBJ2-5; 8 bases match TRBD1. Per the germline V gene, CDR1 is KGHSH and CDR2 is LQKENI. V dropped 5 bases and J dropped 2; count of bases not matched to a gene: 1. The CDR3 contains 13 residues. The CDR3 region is CASSRTGQETQYF. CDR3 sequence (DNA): TGTGCCAGCTCAAGGACAGGGCAAGAGACCCAGTACTTC.

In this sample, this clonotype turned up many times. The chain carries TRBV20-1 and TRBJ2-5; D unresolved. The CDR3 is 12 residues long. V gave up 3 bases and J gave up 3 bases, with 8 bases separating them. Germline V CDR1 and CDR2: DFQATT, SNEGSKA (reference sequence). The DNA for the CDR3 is TGCAGTGCTAGCGGGCTTAAAGAGACCCAGTACTTC. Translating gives CSASGLKETQYF.

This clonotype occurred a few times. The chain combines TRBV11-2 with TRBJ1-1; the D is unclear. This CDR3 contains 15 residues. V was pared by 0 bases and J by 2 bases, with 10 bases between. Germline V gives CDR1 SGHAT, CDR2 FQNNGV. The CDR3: CASSLDSPTNTEAFF. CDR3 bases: TGTGCCAGCAGCTTAGACAGCCCGACCAACACTGAAGCTTTCTTT.

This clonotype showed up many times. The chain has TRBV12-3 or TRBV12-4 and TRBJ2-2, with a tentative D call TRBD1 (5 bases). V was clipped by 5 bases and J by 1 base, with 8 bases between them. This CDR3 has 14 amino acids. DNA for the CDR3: TGTGCCAGCAGTCCGGACATGAACACCGGGGAGCTGTTTTTT. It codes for CASSPDMNTGELFF.

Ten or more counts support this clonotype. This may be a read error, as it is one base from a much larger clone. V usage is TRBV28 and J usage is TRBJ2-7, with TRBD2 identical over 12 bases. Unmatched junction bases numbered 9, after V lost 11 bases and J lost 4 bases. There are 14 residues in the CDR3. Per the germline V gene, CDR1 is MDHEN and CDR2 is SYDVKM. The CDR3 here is CAGKTGTSGYEQYF. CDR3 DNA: TGTGCCGGCAAAACCGGGACTAGCGGGTACGAGCAGTACTTC. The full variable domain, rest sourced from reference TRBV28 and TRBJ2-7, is DVKVTQSSRYLVKRTGEKVFLECVQDMDHENMFWYRQDPGLGLRLIYFSYDVKMKEKGDIPEGYSVSREKKERFSLILESASTNQTSMYLCAGKTGTSGYEQYFGPGTRLTVT.

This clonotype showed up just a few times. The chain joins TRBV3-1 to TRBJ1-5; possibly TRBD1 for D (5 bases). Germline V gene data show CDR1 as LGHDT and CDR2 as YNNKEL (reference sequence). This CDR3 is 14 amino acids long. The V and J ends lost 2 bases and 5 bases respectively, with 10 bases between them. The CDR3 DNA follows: TGTGCCAGCAGCCAACAGCTAGGGGATCAGCCCCAGCATTTT. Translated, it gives CASSQQLGDQPQHF.

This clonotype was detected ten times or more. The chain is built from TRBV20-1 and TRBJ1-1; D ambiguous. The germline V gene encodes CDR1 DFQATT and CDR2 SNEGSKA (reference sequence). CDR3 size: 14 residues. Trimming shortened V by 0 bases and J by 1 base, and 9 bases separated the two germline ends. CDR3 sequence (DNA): TGCAGTGCTAGAGACCCAAGGAGGAACACTGAAGCTTTCTTT. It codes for CSARDPRRNTEAFF.

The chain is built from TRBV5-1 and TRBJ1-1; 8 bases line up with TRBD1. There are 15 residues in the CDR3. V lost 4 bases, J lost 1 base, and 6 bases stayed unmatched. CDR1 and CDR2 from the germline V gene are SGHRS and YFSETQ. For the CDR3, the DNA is TGCGCCAGCAGCCTAGGGGACAGGACGAACACTGAAGCTTTCTTT. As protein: CASSLGDRTNTEAFF.

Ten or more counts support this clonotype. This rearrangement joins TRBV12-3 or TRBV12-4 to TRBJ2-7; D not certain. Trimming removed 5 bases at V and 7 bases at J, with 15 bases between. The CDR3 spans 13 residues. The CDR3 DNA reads TGTGCCAGCAGTCCCCGCACGGAAGGGGAGCAGTACTTC. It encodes CASSPRTEGEQYF.

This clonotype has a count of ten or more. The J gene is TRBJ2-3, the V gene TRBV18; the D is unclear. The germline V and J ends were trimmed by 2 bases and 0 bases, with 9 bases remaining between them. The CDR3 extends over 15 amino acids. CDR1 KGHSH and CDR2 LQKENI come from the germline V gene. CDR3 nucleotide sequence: TGTGCCAGCTCACCAGCTGTGGAGAGCACAGATACGCAGTATTTT. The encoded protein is CASSPAVESTDTQYF.

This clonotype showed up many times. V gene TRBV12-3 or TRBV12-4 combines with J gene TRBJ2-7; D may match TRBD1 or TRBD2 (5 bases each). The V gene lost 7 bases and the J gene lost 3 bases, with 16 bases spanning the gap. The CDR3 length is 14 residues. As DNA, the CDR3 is TGTGCCAGCAACGATCGGGGCTCGAGCTACGAGCAGTACTTC. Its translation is CASNDRGSSYEQYF.

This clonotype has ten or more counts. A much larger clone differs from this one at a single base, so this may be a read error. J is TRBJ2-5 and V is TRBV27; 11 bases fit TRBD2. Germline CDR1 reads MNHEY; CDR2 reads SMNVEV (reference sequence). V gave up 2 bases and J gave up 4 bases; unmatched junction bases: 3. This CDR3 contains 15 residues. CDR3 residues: CASSLELAGGETQYF. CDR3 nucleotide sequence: TGTGCCAGCAGTTTAGAGCTAGCGGGAGGAGAGACCCAGTACTTC.

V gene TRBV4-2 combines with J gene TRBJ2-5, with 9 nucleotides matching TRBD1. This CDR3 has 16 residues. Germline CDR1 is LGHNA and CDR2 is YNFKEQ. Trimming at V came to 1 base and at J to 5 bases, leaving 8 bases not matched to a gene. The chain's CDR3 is CASSQGGTGRYETQYF. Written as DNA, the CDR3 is TGTGCCAGCAGCCAAGGGGGGACAGGGCGGTACGAGACCCAGTACTTC.

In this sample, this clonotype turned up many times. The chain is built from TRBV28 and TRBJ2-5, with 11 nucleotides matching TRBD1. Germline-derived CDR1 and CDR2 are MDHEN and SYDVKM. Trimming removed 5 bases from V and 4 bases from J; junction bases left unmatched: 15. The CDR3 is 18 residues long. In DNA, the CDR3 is TGTGCCAGCAGTCTCAACTCCGGGACAGGGGGACGGGGAGAGACCCAGTACTTC. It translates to CASSLNSGTGGRGETQYF. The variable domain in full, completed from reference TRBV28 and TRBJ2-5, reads DVKVTQSSRYLVKRTGEKVFLECVQDMDHENMFWYRQDPGLGLRLIYFSYDVKMKEKGDIPEGYSVSREKKERFSLILESASTNQTSMYLCASSLNSGTGGRGETQYFGPGTRLLVL.

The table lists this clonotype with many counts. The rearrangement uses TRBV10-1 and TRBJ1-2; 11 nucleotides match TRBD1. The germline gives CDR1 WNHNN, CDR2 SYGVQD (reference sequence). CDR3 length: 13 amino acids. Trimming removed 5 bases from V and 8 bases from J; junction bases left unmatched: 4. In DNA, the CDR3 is TGCGCCAGCAGTCCGGACAGGGGGCGAGGCTACACCTTC. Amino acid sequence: CASSPDRGRGYTF.

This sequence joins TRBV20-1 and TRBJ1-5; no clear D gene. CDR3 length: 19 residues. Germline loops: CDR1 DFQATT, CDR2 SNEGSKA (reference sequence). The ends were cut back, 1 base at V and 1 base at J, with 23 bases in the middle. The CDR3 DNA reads TGCAGTGCTAGAGGGGAGGGCAATGCGGGCTCCTGGAGCAATCAGCCCCAGCATTTT. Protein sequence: CSARGEGNAGSWSNQPQHF.

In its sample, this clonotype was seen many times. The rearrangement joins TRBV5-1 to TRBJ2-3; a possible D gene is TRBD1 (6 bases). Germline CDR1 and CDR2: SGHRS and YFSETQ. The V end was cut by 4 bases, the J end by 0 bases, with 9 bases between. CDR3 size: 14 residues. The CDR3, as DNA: TGCGCCAGCAGCAGGACAGCTAGCACAGATACGCAGTATTTT. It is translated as CASSRTASTDTQYF.

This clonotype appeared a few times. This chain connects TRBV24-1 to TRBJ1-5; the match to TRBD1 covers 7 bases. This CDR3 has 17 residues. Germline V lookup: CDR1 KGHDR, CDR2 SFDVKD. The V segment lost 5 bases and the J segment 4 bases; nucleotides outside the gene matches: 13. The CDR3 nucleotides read TGTGCCACCAGTGCTGCCCGGGACAGCGTACGAAATCAGCCCCAGCATTTT. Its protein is CATSAARDSVRNQPQHF.

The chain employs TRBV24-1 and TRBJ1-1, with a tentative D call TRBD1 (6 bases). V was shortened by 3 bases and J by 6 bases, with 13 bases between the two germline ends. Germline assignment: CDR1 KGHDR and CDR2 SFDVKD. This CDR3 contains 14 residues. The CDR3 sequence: CATSDGAGGAEAFF. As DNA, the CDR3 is TGTGCCACCAGTGATGGGGCGGGGGGCGCTGAAGCTTTCTTT.

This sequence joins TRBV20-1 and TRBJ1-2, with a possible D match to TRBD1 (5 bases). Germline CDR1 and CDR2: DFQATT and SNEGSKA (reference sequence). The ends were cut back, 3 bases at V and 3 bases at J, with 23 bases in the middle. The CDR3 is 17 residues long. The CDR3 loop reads CSASVPRGGGRHYGYTF. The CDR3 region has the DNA TGCAGTGCTAGCGTCCCCCGGGGGGGAGGGAGGCACTATGGCTACACCTTC.

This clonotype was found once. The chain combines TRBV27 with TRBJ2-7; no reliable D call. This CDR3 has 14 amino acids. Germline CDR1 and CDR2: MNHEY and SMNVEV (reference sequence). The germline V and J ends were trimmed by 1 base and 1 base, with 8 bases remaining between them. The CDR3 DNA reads TGTGCCAGCAGTTTATTGGTGGGATCCTACGAGCAGTACTTC. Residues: CASSLLVGSYEQYF.

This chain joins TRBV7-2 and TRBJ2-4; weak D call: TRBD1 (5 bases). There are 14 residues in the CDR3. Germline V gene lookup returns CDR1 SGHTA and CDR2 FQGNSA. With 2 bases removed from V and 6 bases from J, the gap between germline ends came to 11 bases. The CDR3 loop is CASSLTSQGNIQYF. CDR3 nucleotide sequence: TGTGCCAGCAGCTTAACCTCCCAGGGAAACATTCAGTACTTC. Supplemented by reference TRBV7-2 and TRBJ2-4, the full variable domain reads GAGVSQSPSNKVTEKGKDVELRCDPISGHTALYWYRQSLGQGLEFLIYFQGNSAPDKSGLPSDRFSAERTGGSVSTLTIQRTQQEDSAVYLCASSLTSQGNIQYFGAGTRLSVL.

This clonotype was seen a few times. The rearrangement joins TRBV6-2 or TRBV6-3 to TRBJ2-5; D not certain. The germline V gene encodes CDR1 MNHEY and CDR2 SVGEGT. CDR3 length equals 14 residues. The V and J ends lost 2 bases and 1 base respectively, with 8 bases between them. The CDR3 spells CASSYLPLQETQYF. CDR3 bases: TGTGCCAGCAGTTACCTGCCTCTCCAAGAGACCCAGTACTTC.

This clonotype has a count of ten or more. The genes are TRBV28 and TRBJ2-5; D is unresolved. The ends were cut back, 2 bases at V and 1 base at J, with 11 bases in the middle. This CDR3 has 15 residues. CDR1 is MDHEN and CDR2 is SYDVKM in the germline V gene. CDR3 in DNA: TGTGCCAGCAGTTTAGAGACACCGATCCAAGAGACCCAGTACTTC. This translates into CASSLETPIQETQYF.